This T cell receptor (beta chain) was sequenced during a study of lymphopenia after photon versus proton radiotherapy. Regarding this clone: Its cognate antigen is unknown.

Clones were read by immunoSEQ multiplex PCR, and TCRdb kept only the in-frame ones, dropping some. This sample has tens of thousands of clones, with about 85% found just once. V was cut by 7 bases and J by 6 bases, with 15 bases left in between. This CDR3 has 13 amino acids. Germline CDR1 SGHVS, CDR2 FNYEAQ. General study points: Larger post-nadir TCR diversity loss correlated inversely with survival in deceased patients. Proton therapy kept repertoires fairly stable, unlike photons, which gained effector/memory cells. After the lymphocyte nadir, photon-treated repertoires showed oligoclonal expansion, especially of CD8+ Temra cells. Better survival with proton therapy was suggested as possible, not demonstrated.

This sequence joins TRBV7-6 and TRBJ1-1, with a tentative D call TRBD1 (6 bases). This receptor was identified in a middle-aged man with gastric cancer. Specimen: peripheral blood, collected from a patient treated with photon-based radiotherapy. In DNA, the CDR3 is TGTGCCAGCACGACAGGCGGAATCGCTGAAGCTTTCTTT. Its translation is CASTTGGIAEAFF.